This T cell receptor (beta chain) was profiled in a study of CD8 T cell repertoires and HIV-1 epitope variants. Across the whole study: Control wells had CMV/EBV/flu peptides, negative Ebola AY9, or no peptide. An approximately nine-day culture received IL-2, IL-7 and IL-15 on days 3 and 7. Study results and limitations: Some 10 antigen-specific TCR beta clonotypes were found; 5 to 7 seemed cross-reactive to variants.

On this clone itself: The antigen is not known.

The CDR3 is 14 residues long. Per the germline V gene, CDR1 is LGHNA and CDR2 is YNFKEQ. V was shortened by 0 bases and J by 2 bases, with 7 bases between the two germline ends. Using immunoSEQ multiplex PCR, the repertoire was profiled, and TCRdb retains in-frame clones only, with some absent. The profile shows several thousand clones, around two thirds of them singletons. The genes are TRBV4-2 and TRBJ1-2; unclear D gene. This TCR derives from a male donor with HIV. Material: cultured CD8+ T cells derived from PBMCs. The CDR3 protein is CASSQDTGNYGYTF. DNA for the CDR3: TGTGCCAGCAGCCAAGATACGGGAAACTATGGCTACACCTTC.